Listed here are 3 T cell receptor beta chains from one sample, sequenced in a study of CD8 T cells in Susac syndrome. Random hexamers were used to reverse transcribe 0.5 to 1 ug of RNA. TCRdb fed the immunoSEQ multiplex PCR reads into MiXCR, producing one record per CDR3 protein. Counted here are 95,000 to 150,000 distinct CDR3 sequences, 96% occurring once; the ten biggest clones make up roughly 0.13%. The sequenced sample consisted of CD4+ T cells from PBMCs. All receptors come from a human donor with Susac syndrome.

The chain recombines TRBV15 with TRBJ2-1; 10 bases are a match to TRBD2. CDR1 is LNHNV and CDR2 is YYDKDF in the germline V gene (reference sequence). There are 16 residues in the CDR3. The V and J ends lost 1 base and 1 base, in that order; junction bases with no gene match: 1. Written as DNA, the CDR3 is TGTGCCACCAGCAGAGGACTAGCGGGTTCCTACAATGAGCAGTTCTTC. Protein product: CATSRGLAGSYNEQFF.

The CDR3 region is CASSMSWQSTPGELFF. DNA for the CDR3: TGTGCCAGCAGTATGTCCTGGCAGTCAACACCCGGGGAGCTGTTTTTT. The chain combines TRBV5-4 with TRBJ2-2; D not resolved. There are 16 residues in the CDR3. The germline gives CDR1 SGHNT, CDR2 YYREEE (reference sequence). V gave up 5 bases and J gave up 6 bases, with 20 bases separating them.

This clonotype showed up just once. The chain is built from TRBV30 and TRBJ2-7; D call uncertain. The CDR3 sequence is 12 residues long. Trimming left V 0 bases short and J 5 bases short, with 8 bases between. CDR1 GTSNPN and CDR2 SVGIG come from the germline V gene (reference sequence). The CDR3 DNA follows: TGTGCCTGGAGTGTAGTGGCCCACGAGCAGTACTTC. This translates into CAWSVVAHEQYF.